These 18 T cell receptor beta chains share one sample of origin, sequenced in a study of blood T cell repertoires in COVID-19. Some clones are missing from TCRdb's copy, which holds only in-frame ones; the method was immunoSEQ multiplex PCR. The table shows roughly 240,000 clones, with approximately 84% occurring only once. The sample comprised peripheral blood. The origin of the receptors is a woman older than 75 with acute or convalescent COVID-19.

This clone has only one observation. One end of the junction is discordant with germline, which a read error may explain. The V gene is TRBV9, the J gene TRBJ2-2, with 8 bases lining up with TRBD2. In germline, CDR1 is SGDLS, CDR2 YYNGEE. This CDR3 comprises 18 residues. This chain's CDR3 is CASSPFPLSGDYTEELFF. The CDR3 coding sequence is TGTGCCAGCAGCCCCTTCCCCCTTAGCGGGGACTACACCGAGGAGCTGTTTTTT.

The chain couples TRBV15 to TRBJ2-3; a weak D match, TRBD2 (5 bases). CDR3 size: 14 residues. Germline V lookup: CDR1 LNHNV, CDR2 YYDKDF (reference sequence). V shed 4 bases and J shed 4 bases, with 12 bases lying between them. CDR3 loop: CATSKASRADTQYF. The CDR3 DNA follows: TGTGCCACCAGCAAAGCTAGCCGGGCAGATACGCAGTATTTT.

The rearrangement uses TRBV9 and TRBJ1-2; perhaps TRBD1 as D (6 bases). The germline V gene encodes CDR1 SGDLS and CDR2 YYNGEE. Trimming removed 0 bases from V and 6 bases from J, with 12 bases in between. The CDR3 consists of 14 residues. CDR3 loop: CASSVAQGLNGYTF. The CDR3 nucleotides read TGTGCCAGCAGCGTAGCACAGGGCTTGAATGGCTACACCTTC.

This sequence joins TRBV2 and TRBJ1-3, with D perhaps matching TRBD1 (6 bases). V dropped 1 base and J dropped 2 bases, with 9 bases sitting between them. CDR1 and CDR2 from the germline V gene are SNHLY and FYNNEI. The CDR3 is 15 amino acids. The CDR3 reads CASSEGRGPGNTIYF. In nucleotides, the CDR3 is TGTGCCAGCAGTGAAGGCAGGGGACCTGGAAACACCATATATTTT.

The chain joins TRBV21-1 to TRBJ1-6. TRBV21-1 is described as a pseudogene. The CDR3 covers 17 residues. CDR3 DNA sequence: TGTGCCAGCAGCGAGGCGGAGAAGTCGGGTTATAATTCACCCCTCCACTTT. Protein product: CASSEAEKSGYNSPLHF.

This rearrangement joins TRBV6-2 or TRBV6-3 to TRBJ1-1, with D perhaps TRBD1 (5 bases). This CDR3 has 17 amino acids. Trimming cost V 2 bases and J 0 bases, with 16 bases left between them. CDR1 and CDR2 from the germline V gene are MNHEY and SVGEGT. The CDR3 DNA is TGTGCCAGCAGTTACGCCTCAGGGTCATGGATGAACACTGAAGCTTTCTTT. Translation: CASSYASGSWMNTEAFF.

This chain links TRBV7-2 with TRBJ1-5, with a weak D call TRBD1 (5 bases). The germline V gene encodes CDR1 SGHTA and CDR2 FQGNSA. V lost 5 bases to trimming and J lost 3 bases, with 8 bases between them. This CDR3 is 13 amino acids long. CDR3 sequence: CASSRQNNQPQHF. CDR3 DNA sequence: TGTGCCAGCAGCCGACAGAACAATCAGCCCCAGCATTTT.

This clone was seen only once. The junction differs from germline at one of its ends, possibly a read error. The chain employs TRBV6-2 or TRBV6-3 and TRBJ2-1, with 8 bases identical to TRBD2. Germline V gene data show CDR1 as MNHEY and CDR2 as SVGEGT. This CDR3 has 19 residues. CDR3 residues: CASSNSPRAGGPLYNEQFF. The CDR3 nucleotides are TGTGCCAGCAGTAACTCCCCGAGGGCGGGAGGCCCCCTTTACAATGAGCAGTTCTTC.

This clone came up once. V gene TRBV4-3 combines with J gene TRBJ2-1; 8 positions agree with TRBD2. Losses at the gene ends were 0 bases for V and 5 bases for J; bases not matched to a gene: 3. CDR1 is LGHNA, CDR2 YSLEER, per germline. This CDR3 is 15 amino acids long. CDR3 nucleotide sequence: TGCGCCAGCAGCCAAGATAGCGGGAAGAACAATGAGCAGTTCTTC. It codes for CASSQDSGKNNEQFF.

V is TRBV28 and J is TRBJ2-5; 11 bases agree with TRBD2. The CDR3 totals 17 residues. Germline lookup yields CDR1 MDHEN and CDR2 SYDVKM. V was pared by 0 bases and J by 3 bases, with 6 bases of the junction left unmatched. The CDR3 here is CASSLWEPSGRKETQYF. The CDR3 DNA is TGTGCCAGCAGTTTATGGGAACCTAGCGGGAGGAAAGAGACCCAGTACTTC.

This chain uses TRBV2 with TRBJ1-5; no definite D call. The V and J ends lost 0 bases and 5 bases respectively, with 8 bases between them. CDR3 size: 14 residues. Germline V lookup: CDR1 SNHLY, CDR2 FYNNEI. This chain's CDR3 is CASSEARRHQPQHF. The DNA of the CDR3 is TGTGCCAGCAGTGAAGCGCGCAGGCATCAGCCCCAGCATTTT.

The chain has TRBV24-1 and TRBJ2-1, with D perhaps TRBD2 (6 bases). Trimming stripped 4 bases from V and 6 bases from J, with 18 bases between. The CDR3 loop spans 16 amino acids. Germline CDR1 is KGHDR and CDR2 is SFDVKD. CDR3: CATSEGGRTMANEQFF. The CDR3 region has the DNA TGTGCCACCAGTGAGGGGGGACGGACGATGGCCAATGAGCAGTTCTTC.

The chain combines TRBV7-2 with TRBJ1-2, with TRBD1 matching 8 bases. This CDR3 has 12 residues. Germline trimming cut 4 bases from V and 8 bases from J; bases unmatched to any gene: 3. The germline CDR1 and CDR2 sequences are SGHTA and FQGNSA. The CDR3 region has the DNA TGTGCCAGCAGCTCGACAGGGGCCGGCTACACCTTC. Translation gives CASSSTGAGYTF.

The chain combines TRBV30 with TRBJ1-1, with 8 bases aligning to TRBD1. After removal of 0 bases from V and 1 base from J, the junction contained 1 base not matched to a gene. Germline V lookup: CDR1 GTSNPN, CDR2 SVGIG (reference sequence). The CDR3 length is 14 residues. CDR3 sequence: CAWSVQGANTEAFF. Here the CDR3 DNA reads TGTGCCTGGAGTGTCCAGGGGGCGAACACTGAAGCTTTCTTT.

V gene TRBV7-9 combines with J gene TRBJ1-2, with 7 bases matching TRBD1. Germline assignment: CDR1 SEHNR and CDR2 FQNEAQ (reference sequence). There are 13 residues in the CDR3. V trimming: 5 bases; J trimming: 7 bases; junction bases outside the gene matches: 7. The CDR3 DNA sequence: TGTGCCAGCAGCAACCAAGGGGGCGTTGGCTACACCTTC. It is translated as CASSNQGGVGYTF. Full variable domain (rest looked up from reference TRBV7-9 and TRBJ1-2): DTGVSQNPRHKITKRGQNVTFRCDPISEHNRLYWYRQTLGQGPEFLTYFQNEAQLEKSRLLSDRFSAERPKGSFSTLEIQRTEQGDSAMYLCASSNQGGVGYTFGSGTRLTVV.

This chain links TRBV6-5 with TRBJ2-7; D possibly corresponds to TRBD2 (6 bases). CDR1 is MNHEY and CDR2 is SVGAGI in the germline V gene. Between the trimmed V and J ends, which lost 0 bases and 2 bases, there was a span of 14 bases. The CDR3 is 16 amino acids. The CDR3 here is CASSYSTRGAAYEQYF. The CDR3 DNA reads as TGTGCCAGCAGTTACTCGACTCGCGGGGCCGCCTACGAGCAGTACTTC.

The genes are TRBV5-1 and TRBJ2-1; 12 bases line up with TRBD1. This CDR3 comprises 18 residues. From germline, CDR1 is SGHRS and CDR2 YFSETQ. Germline trimming cut 1 base from V and 1 base from J; bases unmatched to any gene: 6. CDR3 coding DNA: TGCGCCAGCAGCTTGTGGGACAGGGGGCGGTCTTCCTACAATGAGCAGTTCTTC. Amino acids: CASSLWDRGRSSYNEQFF.

The chain links TRBV19 to TRBJ2-3; 7 nucleotides match TRBD1. With 1 base clipped from V and 2 bases from J, the junction kept 3 bases outside the gene matches. Germline V gene lookup returns CDR1 LNHDA and CDR2 SQIVND (reference sequence). CDR3 length: 15 residues. The CDR3 region has the DNA TGTGCCAGTAGTATAGGAGGGGGCTACACAGATACGCAGTATTTT. It encodes CASSIGGGYTDTQYF.